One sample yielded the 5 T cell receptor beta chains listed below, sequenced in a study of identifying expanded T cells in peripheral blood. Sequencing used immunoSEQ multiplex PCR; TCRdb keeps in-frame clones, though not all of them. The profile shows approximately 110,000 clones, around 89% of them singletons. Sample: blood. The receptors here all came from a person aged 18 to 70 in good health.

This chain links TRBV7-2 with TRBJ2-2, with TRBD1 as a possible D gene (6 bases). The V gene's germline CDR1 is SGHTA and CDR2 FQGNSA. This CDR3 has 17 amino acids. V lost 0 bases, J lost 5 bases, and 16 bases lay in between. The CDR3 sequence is CASSLATDRGKTGELFF. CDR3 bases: TGTGCCAGCAGCTTAGCTACGGACAGAGGGAAAACCGGGGAGCTGTTTTTT.

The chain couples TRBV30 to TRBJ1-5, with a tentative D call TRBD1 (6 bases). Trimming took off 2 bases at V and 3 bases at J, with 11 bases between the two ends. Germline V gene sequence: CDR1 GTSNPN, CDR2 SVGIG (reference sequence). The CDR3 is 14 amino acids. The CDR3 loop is CAWSLTGLNQPQHF. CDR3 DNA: TGTGCCTGGAGTTTGACAGGACTCAATCAGCCCCAGCATTTT. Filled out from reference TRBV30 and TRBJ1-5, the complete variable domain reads SQTIHQWPATLVQPVGSPLSLECTVEGTSNPNLYWYRQAAGRGLQLLFYSVGIGQISSEVPQNLSASRPQDRQFILSSKKLLLSDSGFYLCAWSLTGLNQPQHFGDGTRLSIL.

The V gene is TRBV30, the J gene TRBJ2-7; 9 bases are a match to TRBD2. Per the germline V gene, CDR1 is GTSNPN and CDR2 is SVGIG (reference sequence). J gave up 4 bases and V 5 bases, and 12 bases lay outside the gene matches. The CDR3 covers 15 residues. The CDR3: CAWARGAGGAYEQYF. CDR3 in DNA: TGTGCCTGGGCGCGGGGAGCGGGGGGTGCGTACGAGCAGTACTTC. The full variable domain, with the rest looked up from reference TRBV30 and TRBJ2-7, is SQTIHQWPATLVQPVGSPLSLECTVEGTSNPNLYWYRQAAGRGLQLLFYSVGIGQISSEVPQNLSASRPQDRQFILSSKKLLLSDSGFYLCAWARGAGGAYEQYFGPGTRLTVT.

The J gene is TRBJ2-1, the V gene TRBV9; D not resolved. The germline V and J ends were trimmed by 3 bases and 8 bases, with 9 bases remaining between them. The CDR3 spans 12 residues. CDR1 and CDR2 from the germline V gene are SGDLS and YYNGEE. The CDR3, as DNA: TGTGCCAGCAGCGCCCATTTGGATGAGCAGTTCTTC. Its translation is CASSAHLDEQFF. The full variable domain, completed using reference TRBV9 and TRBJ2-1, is DSGVTQTPKHLITATGQRVTLRCSPRSGDLSVYWYQQSLDQGLQFLIQYYNGEERAKGNILERFSAQQFPDLHSELNLSSLELGDSALYFCASSAHLDEQFFGPGTRLTVL.

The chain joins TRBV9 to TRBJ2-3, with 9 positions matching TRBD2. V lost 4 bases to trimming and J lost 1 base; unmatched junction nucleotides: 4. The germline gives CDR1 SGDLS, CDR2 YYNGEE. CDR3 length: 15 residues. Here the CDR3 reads CASSPSGTGTDTQYF. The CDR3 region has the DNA TGTGCCAGCAGCCCTAGCGGGACCGGCACAGATACGCAGTATTTT. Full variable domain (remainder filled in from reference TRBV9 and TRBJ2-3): DSGVTQTPKHLITATGQRVTLRCSPRSGDLSVYWYQQSLDQGLQFLIQYYNGEERAKGNILERFSAQQFPDLHSELNLSSLELGDSALYFCASSPSGTGTDTQYFGPGTRLTVL.